The 22 T cell receptor beta chains in this list originate from one sample, sequenced in a study of cytomegalovirus exposure and HLA in healthy donors. Generated by immunoSEQ multiplex PCR, the TCRdb table keeps only in-frame clones and is missing some. This sample has 90,000 to 120,000 clones, with roughly 84% found just once. The sequencing input was PBMCs. All receptors derive from a woman under 30 in good health and CMV-seronegative.

J is TRBJ2-1 and V is TRBV5-6; the match to TRBD1 covers 9 bases. V trimming: 4 bases; J trimming: 8 bases; junction bases outside the gene matches: 7. The CDR3 consists of 14 residues. Germline V gene data show CDR1 as SGHDT and CDR2 as YYEEEE. CDR3 DNA: TGTGCCAGCAGCACCGGGACAGGGTTCGATGAGCAGTTCTTC. Residues: CASSTGTGFDEQFF.

The chain couples TRBV13 to TRBJ2-7; TRBD1 is a possible D gene (5 bases). Germline CDR1 reads PRHDT; CDR2 reads FYEKMQ (reference sequence). The V end was cut by 5 bases, the J end by 0 bases, with 14 bases between. CDR3 length equals 15 residues. The CDR3 here is CASSTGGASSYEQYF. The CDR3 coding sequence is TGTGCCAGCAGCACGGGTGGGGCCAGCTCCTACGAGCAGTACTTC.

This clone has just a few counts. V is TRBV29-1 and J is TRBJ2-3; no clear D. The ends were cut back, 3 bases at V and 4 bases at J, with 5 bases in the middle. CDR3 length: 11 residues. Germline values: CDR1 SQVTM, CDR2 ANQGSEA. CDR3 loop: CSVDVSDTQYF. The CDR3 region has the DNA TGCAGCGTTGACGTCTCAGATACGCAGTATTTT.

The gene calls are TRBV29-1 and TRBJ2-5; weak D call: TRBD2 (5 bases). The CDR3 contains 13 residues. V lost 2 bases, J lost 4 bases, and 11 bases lay in between. In germline, CDR1 is SQVTM, CDR2 ANQGSEA. The CDR3 here is CSVEPEAGETQYF. The CDR3 DNA follows: TGCAGCGTTGAACCCGAGGCGGGAGAGACCCAGTACTTC.

This chain uses TRBV7-3 with TRBJ2-6; D is undetermined. Germline lookup yields CDR1 SGHTA and CDR2 FQGTGA. This CDR3 is 15 amino acids long. The V gene lost 5 bases and the J gene lost 0 bases, with 8 bases spanning the gap. CDR3 in amino acids: CASSLDHSGANVLTF. CDR3 sequence (DNA): TGTGCCAGCAGCCTAGACCACTCTGGGGCCAACGTCCTGACTTTC.

The chain uses TRBV10-3 and TRBJ1-1; unclear D gene. CDR1 is ENHRY, CDR2 SYGVKD, per germline. The ends were cut back, 10 bases at V and 0 bases at J, with 12 bases in the middle. The CDR3 is 13 amino acids. The CDR3 DNA reads as TGTGCCACCCAGTCCACGATGAACACTGAAGCTTTCTTT. It encodes CATQSTMNTEAFF.

This rearrangement joins TRBV7-9 to TRBJ2-1; 7 positions agree with TRBD2. Unmatched junction bases numbered 13, after V lost 7 bases and J lost 7 bases. CDR1 is SEHNR and CDR2 is FQNEAQ in the germline V gene (reference sequence). The CDR3 loop spans 15 amino acids. The CDR3 sequence: CASTPWDGGSNEQFF. CDR3 coding DNA: TGTGCCAGCACGCCGTGGGACGGGGGGTCAAATGAGCAGTTCTTC.

CDR3 DNA sequence: TGCAGCGTTGAAGATGGGACTAGCGACGAGCAGTACTTC. This gives the protein CSVEDGTSDEQYF. The chain carries TRBV29-1 and TRBJ2-7, with TRBD2 matching over 10 bases. Germline V gene sequence: CDR1 SQVTM, CDR2 ANQGSEA. Germline trimming cut 0 bases from V and 5 bases from J; bases unmatched to any gene: 1. The CDR3 has 13 amino acids.

This CDR3 is CASSPTAGVNEQFF. CDR3 sequence (DNA): TGCGCCAGCAGCCCCACCGCGGGGGTAAATGAGCAGTTCTTC. This chain joins TRBV5-1 and TRBJ2-1; 7 positions agree with TRBD2. The CDR3 contains 14 residues. Germline loops: CDR1 SGHRS, CDR2 YFSETQ. J lost 7 bases, V lost 4 bases, and 8 bases had no gene match.

This chain connects TRBV7-9 to TRBJ2-1; D possibly corresponds to TRBD2 (6 bases). The CDR3 consists of 15 residues. Germline V CDR1 and CDR2: SEHNR, FQNEAQ (reference sequence). V was shortened by 5 bases and J by 7 bases, with 18 bases between the two germline ends. CDR3: CASSLAGSVGNEQFF. CDR3 DNA sequence: TGTGCCAGCAGCCTGGCGGGATCCGTAGGTAATGAGCAGTTCTTC.

The chain has TRBV5-6 and TRBJ1-1; no firm D call. The CDR3 runs to 18 residues. Looked up from germline, CDR1 is SGHDT and CDR2 is YYEEEE. The germline V and J ends were trimmed by 0 bases and 1 base, with 19 bases remaining between them. The CDR3 reads CASSLALSWPGRNTEAFF. The DNA for the CDR3 is TGTGCCAGCAGCTTGGCTCTCTCCTGGCCGGGGAGGAACACTGAAGCTTTCTTT.

This clone was seen once. The V gene is TRBV28, the J gene TRBJ1-5; D gene unclear. The V gene lost 7 bases and the J gene lost 3 bases, with 16 bases spanning the gap. The CDR3 has 15 amino acids. CDR1 and CDR2 from the germline V gene are MDHEN and SYDVKM. CDR3 sequence: CASTLPGSNNQPQHF. CDR3 coding DNA: TGTGCCAGCACCCTGCCGGGGTCGAACAATCAGCCCCAGCATTTT.

The rearrangement joins TRBV27 to TRBJ1-1, with 7 bases aligning to TRBD1. CDR3 length: 13 amino acids. Looked up from germline, CDR1 is MNHEY and CDR2 is SMNVEV (reference sequence). The V gene end was trimmed by 3 bases and the J gene end by 6 bases; junction bases not matched to a gene: 4. This chain's CDR3 is CASSLRGPAEAFF. DNA for the CDR3: TGTGCCAGCAGTTTGAGGGGGCCGGCTGAAGCTTTCTTT.

The chain carries TRBV4-1 and TRBJ1-1; D remains ambiguous. CDR1 MGHRA and CDR2 YSYEKL come from the germline V gene. V was cut by 1 base and J by 2 bases, with 8 bases left in between. The CDR3 covers 14 residues. CDR3 in DNA: TGCGCCAGCAGCCAAGTCCTCGTAAACACTGAAGCTTTCTTT. Protein product: CASSQVLVNTEAFF.

The J gene is TRBJ1-2, the V gene TRBV5-4; no clear D. The CDR3 sequence is 14 residues long. Trimming stripped 3 bases from V and 8 bases from J, with 17 bases between. CDR1 is SGHNT, CDR2 YYREEE, per germline (reference sequence). CDR3 in DNA: TGTGCCAGCAGCTCTGAATACCGGGGAGAAGGCTACACCTTC. Amino acid sequence: CASSSEYRGEGYTF.

The chain recombines TRBV19 with TRBJ1-1; D gene uncertain. Germline CDR1 is LNHDA and CDR2 is SQIVND (reference sequence). V was clipped by 9 bases and J by 6 bases, with 11 bases between them. CDR3 length: 11 amino acids. The CDR3 nucleotides are TGTGCCAGCCGGTGGGCCGCTGAAGCTTTCTTT. Translated: CASRWAAEAFF.

The genes are TRBV27 and TRBJ1-5, with 8 bases lining up with TRBD1. The trim removed 3 bases at V and 3 bases at J, leaving 4 bases unmatched. The CDR3 is 15 residues long. Germline CDR1 is MNHEY and CDR2 is SMNVEV (reference sequence). CDR3: CASSLGQEDNQPQHF. For the CDR3, the DNA is TGTGCCAGCAGTTTGGGACAGGAGGACAATCAGCCCCAGCATTTT.

The count of this clone is one. The DNA for the CDR3 is TGCAGCGTTGGGCCGACAGGGGGGAATCTAGAGACCCAGTACTTC. Protein sequence: CSVGPTGGNLETQYF. The V and J genes are TRBV29-1 and TRBJ2-5; 9 bases agree with TRBD1. In germline, CDR1 is SQVTM, CDR2 ANQGSEA. J lost 4 bases, V lost 4 bases, and 10 bases had no gene match. This CDR3 is built from 15 residues.

This clone is a singleton in its sample. This chain links TRBV30 with TRBJ2-2, with TRBD1 matching over 9 bases. Germline V gene sequence: CDR1 GTSNPN, CDR2 SVGIG (reference sequence). The CDR3 sequence is 15 residues long. The CDR3 here is CAHNPGQGDTGELFF. CDR3 bases: TGTGCTCATAACCCGGGACAGGGAGACACCGGGGAGCTGTTTTTT. Using reference TRBV30 and TRBJ2-2 for the parts outside the CDR3, the full variable domain is SQTIHQWPATLVQPVGSPLSLECTVEGTSNPNLYWYRQAAGRGLQLLFYSVGIGQISSEVPQNLSASRPQDRQFILSSKKLLLSDSGFYLCAHNPGQGDTGELFFGEGSRLTVL.

The CDR3: CASSWGPVNTEAFF. Here the CDR3 DNA reads TGTGCCAGCAGCTGGGGGCCGGTTAACACTGAAGCTTTCTTT. This chain connects TRBV7-2 to TRBJ1-1, with D maybe TRBD1 (6 bases). The V gene lost 4 bases and the J gene lost 2 bases, with 11 bases spanning the gap. CDR1 is SGHTA, CDR2 FQGNSA, per germline. The CDR3 runs 14 residues.

The chain couples TRBV30 to TRBJ2-1; possible D gene TRBD2, 5 bases. The germline V gene encodes CDR1 GTSNPN and CDR2 SVGIG (reference sequence). The CDR3 extends over 17 amino acids. Trimming took off 5 bases at V and 4 bases at J, with 24 bases between the two ends. The CDR3 nucleotides read TGTGCCTGGGACGGTTTTCATCCCAGCGGCCCATACAATGAGCAGTTCTTC. It is translated as CAWDGFHPSGPYNEQFF.

This rearrangement joins TRBV6-6 to TRBJ1-3; D unresolved. In germline, CDR1 is MNHNY, CDR2 SVGAGI (reference sequence). The V end lost 5 bases, the J end lost 0 bases, and 14 bases lay between the germline ends. The CDR3 loop spans 16 amino acids. CDR3 coding DNA: TGTGCCAGCAGTCCGCCCGGTAGTTTCTCTGGAAACACCATATATTTT. It yields the protein CASSPPGSFSGNTIYF.